The 28 T cell receptor beta chains reported below all come from one sample, sequenced in a study of T cell responses to AZD1222 COVID-19 vaccine. TCRdb keeps only in-frame clones here, not all; method: immunoSEQ multiplex PCR. The sample has about 110,000 clones, roughly 90% seen once; the top ten hold 7.5% to 9.5%. The sequencing here drew on peripheral blood, taken 28 days after the second AZD1222 dose. The receptors were sampled from an adult who received the AZD1222 COVID-19 vaccine.

The J gene is TRBJ2-6, the V gene TRBV19; 9 bases fit TRBD1. CDR1 and CDR2 (germline): LNHDA, SQIVND (reference sequence). The CDR3 is 20 residues long. The junction had 15 bases not matched to a gene; V was cut back by 6 bases and J by 0 bases. The CDR3 spells CASSPFGTGYSISGANVLTF. The CDR3 DNA sequence: TGTGCCAGTAGCCCATTCGGGACAGGGTACAGTATCTCTGGGGCCAACGTCCTGACTTTC.

This clone was seen just once. The chain recombines TRBV18 with TRBJ2-7; D is unclear. Germline V gene lookup returns CDR1 KGHSH and CDR2 LQKENI. The CDR3 is 14 amino acids. The V gene lost 0 bases and the J gene lost 2 bases, with 8 bases spanning the gap. In nucleotides, the CDR3 is TGTGCCAGCTCACCACCTTTAGGAACCTACGAGCAGTACTTC. Protein: CASSPPLGTYEQYF.

The J gene is TRBJ2-7, the V gene TRBV28, with TRBD2 matching 12 bases. The CDR3 is 12 amino acids. Losses at the gene ends were 4 bases for V and 9 bases for J; bases not matched to a gene: 1. In germline, CDR1 is MDHEN, CDR2 SYDVKM. CDR3 sequence: CASSSGLAGQYF. The CDR3 nucleotides are TGTGCCAGCAGTTCGGGACTAGCGGGGCAGTACTTC.

This clone turned up a few times. The chain employs TRBV2 and TRBJ1-1; TRBD1 agrees at 7 bases. CDR3 length equals 13 residues. CDR1 and CDR2 from the germline V gene are SNHLY and FYNNEI. V trimming: 7 bases; J trimming: 1 base; junction bases outside the gene matches: 3. The CDR3: CASTRTGNTEAFF. In nucleotides, the CDR3 is TGTGCCAGCACAAGGACAGGGAACACTGAAGCTTTCTTT.

The genes are TRBV27 and TRBJ2-7; TRBD2 might be the D (6 bases). The germline CDR1 and CDR2 sequences are MNHEY and SMNVEV (reference sequence). Between the trimmed V and J ends, which lost 2 bases and 2 bases, there was a span of 13 bases. The CDR3 consists of 15 residues. For the CDR3, the DNA is TGTGCCAGCAGTTTAGCGGTCCCGGGGGCCTACGAGCAGTACTTC. Translated, it gives CASSLAVPGAYEQYF.

V gene TRBV7-8 combines with J gene TRBJ1-1, with 11 bases fitting TRBD1. This CDR3 comprises 14 residues. Germline CDR1 SGHVS, CDR2 FQNEAQ. V trimming: 4 bases; J trimming: 6 bases; junction bases outside the gene matches: 4. This CDR3 is CASSSRTGGPEAFF. The DNA for the CDR3 is TGTGCCAGCAGCTCACGGACAGGGGGCCCTGAAGCTTTCTTT.

This chain links TRBV5-4 with TRBJ2-3; 9 positions match TRBD2. J lost 4 bases, V lost 4 bases, and 4 bases had no gene match. The length of the CDR3 is 14 residues. Germline assignment: CDR1 SGHNT and CDR2 YYREEE (reference sequence). The CDR3 sequence is CASSPGTSPDTQYF. The CDR3 DNA reads TGTGCCAGCAGCCCGGGGACTAGCCCAGATACGCAGTATTTT.

The CDR3 protein is CASSQDGTSGIPSPTDTQYF. As DNA, the CDR3 is TGTGCCAGCAGCCAGGACGGGACTAGCGGGATCCCGTCCCCCACAGATACGCAGTATTTT. V gene TRBV3-1 (or the pseudogene TRBV3-2) combines with J gene TRBJ2-3; TRBD2 agrees at 13 bases. V shed 3 bases, J shed 2 bases, and the junction held 14 bases outside the gene matches. The germline V gene has CDR1 LGHDT and CDR2 YNNKEL (reference sequence). This CDR3 is 20 amino acids long.

The sample holds a few counts of this clone. This sample also contains other DNA sequences that code for the same CDR3. The rearrangement joins TRBV5-4 to TRBJ2-1; no clear D gene. Trimming shortened V by 4 bases and J by 5 bases, and 4 bases separated the two germline ends. This CDR3 comprises 11 residues. Per germline, CDR1 SGHNT and CDR2 YYREEE (reference sequence). The CDR3 bases are TGTGCCAGCAGCCTCAACAATGAGCAGTTCTTC. Translated: CASSLNNEQFF.

This clone showed up just once. V and J are TRBV3-1 (or the pseudogene TRBV3-2) and TRBJ2-7; D ambiguous. The CDR3 contains 15 residues. V lost 0 bases and J 2 bases, leaving 11 bases between the germline ends. Germline V lookup: CDR1 LGHDT, CDR2 YNNKEL (reference sequence). The CDR3 region is CASSQEWRPAYEQYF. CDR3 nucleotide sequence: TGTGCCAGCAGCCAAGAATGGCGCCCGGCCTACGAGCAGTACTTC.

Details on this clone: This same CDR3 is encoded by further DNA sequences in the sample. The rearrangement links TRBV27 to TRBJ1-1; the D is unclear. Germline V gene data show CDR1 as MNHEY and CDR2 as SMNVEV (reference sequence). The CDR3 has 13 residues. The V end lost 2 bases, the J end lost 2 bases, and 6 bases lay between the germline ends. CDR3 DNA: TGTGCCAGCAGTTTAGCAGGCAACACTGAAGCTTTCTTT. As protein: CASSLAGNTEAFF.

This sequence joins TRBV18 and TRBJ1-3; D gene unclear. CDR1 and CDR2 (germline): KGHSH, LQKENI. The V gene lost 0 bases and the J gene lost 0 bases, with 9 bases spanning the gap. There are 16 residues in the CDR3. CDR3 in amino acids: CASSPPNRVSGNTIYF. The DNA for the CDR3 is TGTGCCAGCTCACCACCGAACAGAGTCTCTGGAAACACCATATATTTT.

This rearrangement joins TRBV27 to TRBJ1-2, with 9 bases aligning to TRBD1. Per germline, CDR1 MNHEY and CDR2 SMNVEV (reference sequence). V dropped 3 bases and J dropped 6; count of bases not matched to a gene: 8. The CDR3 is 15 amino acids. This CDR3 is CASSFPVGQGHGYTF. The CDR3 DNA reads TGTGCCAGCAGTTTCCCCGTGGGACAGGGCCATGGCTACACCTTC.

V usage is TRBV7-8 and J usage is TRBJ2-5; 13 nucleotides line up with TRBD2. Unmatched junction bases numbered 12, after V lost 5 bases and J lost 9 bases. This CDR3 is built from 16 residues. The V gene's germline CDR1 is SGHVS and CDR2 FQNEAQ. DNA for the CDR3: TGTGCCAGCAGCCAGGGGACTAGCGGGGTATCGGGGGCCCAGTACTTC. It specifies CASSQGTSGVSGAQYF.

This clone was found a few times. The chain uses TRBV7-2 and TRBJ2-7; tentative D call: TRBD2 (5 bases). CDR3 length: 13 amino acids. Germline V gene lookup returns CDR1 SGHTA and CDR2 FQGNSA. Trimming removed 5 bases from V and 7 bases from J, with 15 bases in between. CDR3 region: CASSIPAQREQYF. The CDR3 nucleotides are TGTGCCAGCAGCATCCCCGCCCAGCGGGAGCAGTACTTC.

The rearrangement joins TRBV25-1 to TRBJ2-6; 10 nucleotides line up with TRBD1. The CDR3 runs to 17 residues. Trimming at V came to 2 bases and at J to 4 bases, leaving 5 bases not matched to a gene. Germline assignment: CDR1 MGHDK and CDR2 SYGVNS. The CDR3 here is CASSERQGAGGANVLTF. CDR3 DNA sequence: TGTGCCAGCAGTGAACGACAGGGGGCTGGAGGGGCCAACGTCCTGACTTTC.

The rearrangement links TRBV6-1 to TRBJ2-3; 8 bases fit TRBD2. The CDR3 has 15 amino acids. Losses at the gene ends were 3 bases for V and 5 bases for J; bases not matched to a gene: 7. Germline-derived CDR1 and CDR2 are MNHNS and SASEGT. CDR3 sequence reads: CASSDSGEQGDTQYF. The CDR3, as DNA: TGTGCCAGCAGTGATAGCGGGGAGCAGGGAGATACGCAGTATTTT.

V usage is TRBV3-1 (or the pseudogene TRBV3-2) and J usage is TRBJ1-5, with 7 nucleotides matching TRBD1. CDR1 and CDR2 (germline): LGHDT, YNNKEL (reference sequence). V was pared by 4 bases and J by 4 bases, with 4 bases of the junction left unmatched. There are 14 residues in the CDR3. CDR3 bases: TGTGCCAGCAGCCCAGACAGGGTAAATCAGCCCCAGCATTTT. Amino acid sequence: CASSPDRVNQPQHF.

The J gene is TRBJ1-1, the V gene TRBV5-1; no clear D. The CDR3 has 15 residues. Trimming removed 4 bases from V and 3 bases from J, with 16 bases in between. Germline V gene data show CDR1 as SGHRS and CDR2 as YFSETQ. CDR3 sequence reads: CASSPEMAHDTEAFF. CDR3 in DNA: TGCGCCAGCAGCCCCGAGATGGCCCACGACACTGAAGCTTTCTTT.

The table lists this clone with a few counts. V gene TRBV20-1 combines with J gene TRBJ1-1, with D unclear. This CDR3 has 11 amino acids. Trimming stripped 4 bases from V and 3 bases from J, with 6 bases between. Per germline, CDR1 DFQATT and CDR2 SNEGSKA (reference sequence). CDR3 bases: TGCAGTGCTATGGGCCACACTGAAGCTTTCTTT. The encoded protein is CSAMGHTEAFF.

The V and J genes are TRBV10-3 and TRBJ2-1; 7 positions match TRBD1. Germline CDR1 reads ENHRY; CDR2 reads SYGVKD. This CDR3 comprises 15 residues. Trimming removed 10 bases from V and 12 bases from J; junction bases left unmatched: 21. The CDR3 DNA reads TGTGCCACCCGGCCGGCTGGGACAGCCGGTGTCGGGCAGTTCTTC. Its translation: CATRPAGTAGVGQFF.

The CDR3 sequence: CAISDVGEAFF. CDR3 nucleotide sequence: TGTGCCATCAGTGATGTGGGTGAAGCTTTCTTT. The V gene is TRBV10-3, the J gene TRBJ1-1; D unclear. CDR1 is ENHRY, CDR2 SYGVKD, per germline. The V gene lost 3 bases and the J gene lost 7 bases, with 6 bases spanning the gap. The CDR3 contains 11 residues.

The V and J genes are TRBV4-1 and TRBJ2-7; the match to TRBD1 covers 7 bases. V lost 3 bases to trimming and J lost 0 bases; unmatched junction nucleotides: 5. Per germline, CDR1 MGHRA and CDR2 YSYEKL. The CDR3 covers 15 residues. CDR3 nucleotide sequence: TGCGCCAGCAGCCACAGGGACAGAAACTCCTACGAGCAGTACTTC. It encodes CASSHRDRNSYEQYF.

The CDR3 loop is CASSLVGDGYTF. The CDR3 bases are TGTGCCAGCAGTTTGGTCGGGGATGGCTACACCTTC. The chain is built from TRBV12-3 or TRBV12-4 and TRBJ1-2; no clear D. The V end was cut by 3 bases, the J end by 6 bases, with 8 bases between. The CDR3 covers 12 residues.

The chain recombines TRBV9 with TRBJ2-1; the D gene is possibly TRBD2 (5 bases). CDR3 length: 15 amino acids. CDR1 is SGDLS and CDR2 is YYNGEE in the germline V gene. V was trimmed by 5 bases and J by 0 bases, leaving 12 bases between them. The CDR3 sequence: CASSPSPTSYNEQFF. As DNA, the CDR3 is TGTGCCAGCAGTCCTAGCCCCACCTCCTACAATGAGCAGTTCTTC.

The rearrangement joins TRBV2 to TRBJ2-1; D could derive from TRBD1 or TRBD2 (5 bases each). V lost 3 bases and J lost 1, with 10 bases in between. In germline, CDR1 is SNHLY, CDR2 FYNNEI. CDR3 size: 15 residues. DNA of the CDR3: TGTGCCAGCAGTGACGGGGACGGTTCCTACAATGAGCAGTTCTTC. Protein product: CASSDGDGSYNEQFF.

The V gene is TRBV19, the J gene TRBJ1-5; D uncertain. Looked up from germline, CDR1 is LNHDA and CDR2 is SQIVND (reference sequence). CDR3 length: 18 residues. The V end lost 0 bases, the J end lost 0 bases, and 15 bases lay between the germline ends. The DNA of the CDR3 is TGTGCCAGTAGTATAGATCGTCGTAGACCCTATAGCAATCAGCCCCAGCATTTT. Its protein product is CASSIDRRRPYSNQPQHF.

The chain couples TRBV27 to TRBJ2-7; 7 bases fit TRBD1. The ends lost 3 bases at V and 4 bases at J; junction bases unmatched: 6. Germline assignment: CDR1 MNHEY and CDR2 SMNVEV (reference sequence). This CDR3 contains 14 residues. The CDR3 spells CASSLVPGQYEQYF. CDR3 coding DNA: TGTGCCAGCAGTTTGGTTCCGGGACAGTACGAGCAGTACTTC.